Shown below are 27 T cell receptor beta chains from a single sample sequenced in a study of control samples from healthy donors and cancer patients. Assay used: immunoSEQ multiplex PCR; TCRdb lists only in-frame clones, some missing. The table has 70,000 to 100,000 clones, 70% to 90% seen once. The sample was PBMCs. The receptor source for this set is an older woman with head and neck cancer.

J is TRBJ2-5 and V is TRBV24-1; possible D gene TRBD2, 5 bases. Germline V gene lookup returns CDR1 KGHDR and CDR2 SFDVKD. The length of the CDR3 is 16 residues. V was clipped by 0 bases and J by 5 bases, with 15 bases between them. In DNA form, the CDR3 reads TGTGCCACCAGTGATTTGGAGGGAGAAGGAGGCGAGACCCAGTACTTC. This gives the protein CATSDLEGEGGETQYF.

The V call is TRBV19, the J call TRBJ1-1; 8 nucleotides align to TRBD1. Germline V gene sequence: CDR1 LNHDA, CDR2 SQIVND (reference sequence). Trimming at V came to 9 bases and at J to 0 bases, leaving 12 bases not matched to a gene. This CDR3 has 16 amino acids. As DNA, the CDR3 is TGTGCCAGCAACCAAGGGAGGACAGGGTTGAACACTGAAGCTTTCTTT. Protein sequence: CASNQGRTGLNTEAFF.

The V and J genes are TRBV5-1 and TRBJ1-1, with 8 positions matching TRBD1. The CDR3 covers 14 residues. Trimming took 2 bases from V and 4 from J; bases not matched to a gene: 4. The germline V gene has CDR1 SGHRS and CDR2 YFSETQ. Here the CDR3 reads CASSFITGGTEAFF. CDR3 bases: TGCGCCAGCAGCTTCATTACAGGGGGCACTGAAGCTTTCTTT. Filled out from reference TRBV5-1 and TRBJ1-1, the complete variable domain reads KAGVTQTPRYLIKTRGQQVTLSCSPISGHRSVSWYQQTPGQGLQFLFEYFSETQRNKGNFPGRFSGRQFSNSRSEMNVSTLELGDSALYLCASSFITGGTEAFFGQGTRLTVV.

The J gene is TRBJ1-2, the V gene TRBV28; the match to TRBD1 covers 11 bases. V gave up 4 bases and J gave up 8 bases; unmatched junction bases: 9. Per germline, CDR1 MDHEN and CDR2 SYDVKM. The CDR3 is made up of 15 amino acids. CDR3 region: CASSYPSGTGGGYTF. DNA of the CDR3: TGTGCCAGCAGTTACCCCTCCGGGACAGGGGGAGGCTACACCTTC.

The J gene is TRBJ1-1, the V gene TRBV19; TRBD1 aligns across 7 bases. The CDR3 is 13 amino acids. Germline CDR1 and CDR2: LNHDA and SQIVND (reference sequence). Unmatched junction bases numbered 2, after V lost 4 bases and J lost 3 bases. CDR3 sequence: CASSTRGYTEAFF. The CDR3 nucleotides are TGTGCCAGTAGTACCAGGGGGTACACTGAAGCTTTCTTT.

CDR3 residues: CASSTRDRIPDTQYF. CDR3 sequence (DNA): TGTGCCAGCAGCACCCGGGACAGAATACCAGATACGCAGTATTTT. This rearrangement joins TRBV13 to TRBJ2-3; 7 nucleotides match TRBD1. Germline CDR1 is PRHDT and CDR2 is FYEKMQ (reference sequence). The CDR3 length is 15 residues. The ends lost 5 bases at V and 4 bases at J; junction bases unmatched: 9.

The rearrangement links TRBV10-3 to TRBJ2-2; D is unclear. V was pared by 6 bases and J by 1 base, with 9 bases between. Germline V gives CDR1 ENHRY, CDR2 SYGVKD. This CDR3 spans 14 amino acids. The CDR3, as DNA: TGTGCCATCAGCTTGAGCGAGAACACCGGGGAGCTGTTTTTT. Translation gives CAISLSENTGELFF.

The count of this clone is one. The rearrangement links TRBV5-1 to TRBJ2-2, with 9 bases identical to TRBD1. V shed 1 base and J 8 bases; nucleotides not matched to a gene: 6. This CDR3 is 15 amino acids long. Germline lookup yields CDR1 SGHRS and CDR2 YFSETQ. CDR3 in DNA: TGCGCCAGCAGCTTGCGGGACAGGGAGGCGGGGGAGCTGTTTTTT. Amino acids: CASSLRDREAGELFF.

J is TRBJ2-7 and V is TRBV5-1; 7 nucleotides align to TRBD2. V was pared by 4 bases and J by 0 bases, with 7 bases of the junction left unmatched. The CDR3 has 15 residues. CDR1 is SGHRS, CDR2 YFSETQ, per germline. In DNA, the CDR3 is TGCGCCAGCAGCCCACGGGGGGAAAGCTCCTACGAGCAGTACTTC. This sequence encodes CASSPRGESSYEQYF.

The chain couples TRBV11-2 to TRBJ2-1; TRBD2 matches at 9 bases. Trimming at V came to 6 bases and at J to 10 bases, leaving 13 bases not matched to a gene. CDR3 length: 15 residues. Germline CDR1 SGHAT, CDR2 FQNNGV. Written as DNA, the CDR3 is TGTGCCAGCAGGACTCTAGCGGGATTTGGGGTGGAGCAGTTCTTC. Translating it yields CASRTLAGFGVEQFF.

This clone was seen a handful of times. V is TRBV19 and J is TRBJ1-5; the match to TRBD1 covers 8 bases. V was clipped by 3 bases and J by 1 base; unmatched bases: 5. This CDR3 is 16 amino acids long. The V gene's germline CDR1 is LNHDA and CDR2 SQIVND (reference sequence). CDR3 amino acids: CASSMAGGRSNQPQHF. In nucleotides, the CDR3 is TGTGCCAGTAGTATGGCAGGGGGCAGAAGCAATCAGCCCCAGCATTTT.

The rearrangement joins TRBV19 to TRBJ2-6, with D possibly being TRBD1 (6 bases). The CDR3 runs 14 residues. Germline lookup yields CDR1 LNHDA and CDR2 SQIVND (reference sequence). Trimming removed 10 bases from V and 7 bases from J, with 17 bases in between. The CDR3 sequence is CATRSLQGANVLTF. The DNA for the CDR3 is TGTGCCACCCGATCCTTACAGGGCGCCAACGTCCTGACTTTC.

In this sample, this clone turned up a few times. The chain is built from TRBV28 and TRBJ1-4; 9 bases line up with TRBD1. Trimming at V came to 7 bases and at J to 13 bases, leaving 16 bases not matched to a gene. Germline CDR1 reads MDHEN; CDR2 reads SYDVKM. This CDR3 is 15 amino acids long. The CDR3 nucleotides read TGTGCCAGCACACGAACCACCGGGACAGGGTTTCTACTGTTTTTT. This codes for CASTRTTGTGFLLFF.

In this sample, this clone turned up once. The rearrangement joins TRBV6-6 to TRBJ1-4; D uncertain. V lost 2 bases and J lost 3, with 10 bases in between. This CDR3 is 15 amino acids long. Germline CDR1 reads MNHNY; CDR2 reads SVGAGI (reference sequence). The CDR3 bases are TGTGCCAGCAGTTACGGGCCAGGATCTAATGAAAAACTGTTTTTT. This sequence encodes CASSYGPGSNEKLFF.

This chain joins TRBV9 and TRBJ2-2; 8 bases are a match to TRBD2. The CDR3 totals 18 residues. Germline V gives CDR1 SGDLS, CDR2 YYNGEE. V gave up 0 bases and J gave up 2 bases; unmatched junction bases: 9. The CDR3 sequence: CASSVGGTSYYNTGELFF. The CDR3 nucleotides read TGTGCCAGCAGCGTAGGTGGGACTAGTTATTATAACACCGGGGAGCTGTTTTTT.

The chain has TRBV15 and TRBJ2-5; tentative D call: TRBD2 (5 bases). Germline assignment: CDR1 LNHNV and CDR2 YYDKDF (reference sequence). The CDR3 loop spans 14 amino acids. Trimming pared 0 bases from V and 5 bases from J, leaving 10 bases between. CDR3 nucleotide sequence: TGTGCCACCAGCAGAGATACTAGTGGGGAGACCCAGTACTTC. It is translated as CATSRDTSGETQYF.

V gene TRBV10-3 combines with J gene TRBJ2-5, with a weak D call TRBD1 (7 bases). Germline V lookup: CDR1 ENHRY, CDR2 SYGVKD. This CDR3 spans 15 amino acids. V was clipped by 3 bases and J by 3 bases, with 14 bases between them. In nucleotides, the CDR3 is TGTGCCATCAGTGATGCAGGGGGGAATAAAGAGACCCAGTACTTC. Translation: CAISDAGGNKETQYF.

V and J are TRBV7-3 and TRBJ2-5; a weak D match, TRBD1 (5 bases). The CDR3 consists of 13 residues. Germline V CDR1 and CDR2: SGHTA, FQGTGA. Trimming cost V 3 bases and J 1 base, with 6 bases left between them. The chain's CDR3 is CASSFDSQETQYF. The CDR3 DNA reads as TGTGCCAGCAGCTTTGACAGCCAAGAGACCCAGTACTTC.

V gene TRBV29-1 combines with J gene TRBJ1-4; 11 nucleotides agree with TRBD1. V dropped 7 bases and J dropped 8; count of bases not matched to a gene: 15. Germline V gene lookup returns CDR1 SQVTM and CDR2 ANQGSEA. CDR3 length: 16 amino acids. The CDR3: CSAVTFGQGAREKLFF. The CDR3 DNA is TGCAGCGCTGTGACTTTCGGACAGGGGGCGAGGGAAAAACTGTTTTTT.

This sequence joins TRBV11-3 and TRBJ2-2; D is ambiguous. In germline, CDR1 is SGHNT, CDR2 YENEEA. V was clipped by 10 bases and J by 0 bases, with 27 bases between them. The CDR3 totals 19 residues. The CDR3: CATEPPPPTACSNTGELFF. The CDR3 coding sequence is TGTGCCACCGAACCACCCCCACCGACGGCCTGTTCGAACACCGGGGAGCTGTTTTTT.

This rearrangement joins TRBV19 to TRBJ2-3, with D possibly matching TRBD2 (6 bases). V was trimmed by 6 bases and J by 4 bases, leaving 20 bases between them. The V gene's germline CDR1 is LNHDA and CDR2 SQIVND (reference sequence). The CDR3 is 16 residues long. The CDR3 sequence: CASRNPKAGGPDTQYF. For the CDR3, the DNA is TGTGCCAGTAGAAACCCTAAAGCGGGCGGGCCAGATACGCAGTATTTT.

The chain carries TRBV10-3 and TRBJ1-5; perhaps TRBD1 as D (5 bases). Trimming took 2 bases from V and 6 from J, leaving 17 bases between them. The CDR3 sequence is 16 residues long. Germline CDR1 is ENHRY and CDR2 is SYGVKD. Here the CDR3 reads CAISEPGTDGFQPQHF. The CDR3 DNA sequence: TGTGCCATCAGTGAGCCCGGGACGGACGGGTTTCAGCCCCAGCATTTT.

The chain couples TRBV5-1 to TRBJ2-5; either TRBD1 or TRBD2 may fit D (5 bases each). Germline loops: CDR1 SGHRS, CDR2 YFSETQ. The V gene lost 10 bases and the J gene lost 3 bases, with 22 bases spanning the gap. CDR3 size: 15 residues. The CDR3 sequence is CAGNGTAGAKETQYF. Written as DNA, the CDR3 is TGCGCCGGAAATGGGACGGCGGGTGCTAAAGAGACCCAGTACTTC.

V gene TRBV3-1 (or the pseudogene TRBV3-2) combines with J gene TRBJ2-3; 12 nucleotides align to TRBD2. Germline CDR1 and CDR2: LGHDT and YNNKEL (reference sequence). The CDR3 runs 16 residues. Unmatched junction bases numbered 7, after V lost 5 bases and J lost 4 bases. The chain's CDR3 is CASSYILAGGPDTQYF. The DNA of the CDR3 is TGTGCCAGCAGCTACATCCTAGCGGGAGGGCCAGATACGCAGTATTTT.

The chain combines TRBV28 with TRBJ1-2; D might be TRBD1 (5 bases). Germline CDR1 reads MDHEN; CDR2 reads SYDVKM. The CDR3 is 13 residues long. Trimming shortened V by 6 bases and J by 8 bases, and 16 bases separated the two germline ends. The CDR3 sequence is CASSRRAGSGYTF. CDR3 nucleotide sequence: TGTGCCAGCAGCCGCCGCGCAGGGAGCGGCTACACCTTC.

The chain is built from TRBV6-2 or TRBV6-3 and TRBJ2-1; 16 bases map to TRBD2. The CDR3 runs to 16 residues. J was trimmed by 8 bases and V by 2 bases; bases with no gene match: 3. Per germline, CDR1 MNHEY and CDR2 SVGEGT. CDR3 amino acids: CASSYGTSGRAYEQFF. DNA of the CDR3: TGTGCCAGCAGTTACGGGACTAGCGGGAGGGCCTATGAGCAGTTCTTC.

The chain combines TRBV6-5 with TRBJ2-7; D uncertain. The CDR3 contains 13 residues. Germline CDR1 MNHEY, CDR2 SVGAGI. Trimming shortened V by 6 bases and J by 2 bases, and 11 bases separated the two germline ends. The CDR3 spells CASRKDGTYEQYF. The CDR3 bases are TGTGCCAGCAGAAAGGACGGAACCTACGAGCAGTACTTC.